This TCR beta chain was obtained from a study of T cells after posttransplantation cyclophosphamide. Comment on this clone: Its cognate antigen is unknown.

Cyclophosphamide on days +3 and +4 followed busulfan-fludarabine conditioning and a marrow graft. The study's findings and limits: TRB overlap between skin or GI tissue T cells and blood was limited. Donor CD8+ memory clones often dominated recipient blood repertoires at later times. After PTCy, TRB diversity resembled that of CNI/methotrexate controls.

TCRdb keeps only in-frame clones here, not all; method: immunoSEQ multiplex PCR. The sample yields 12,000 or so clones, 80% to 95% seen once. Trimming took off 0 bases at V and 2 bases at J, with 11 bases between the two ends. CDR3 length: 16 residues. CDR1 is MGHRA, CDR2 YSYEKL, per germline. The sequenced sample was PBMCs, obtained after allogeneic stem cell transplant with posttransplant cyclophosphamide. V usage is TRBV4-1 and J usage is TRBJ2-1; a possible D gene is TRBD2 (5 bases). This clonotype was obtained from a female patient between 30 and 45 years old who received an allogeneic stem cell transplant from an unrelated donor, was CMV-positive, and had no GVHD. Some T cells may be supplied by the graft donor. In nucleotides, the CDR3 is TGCGCCAGCAGCCAAGATCTAAGCGGTGCCTACAATGAGCAGTTCTTC. Protein sequence: CASSQDLSGAYNEQFF.